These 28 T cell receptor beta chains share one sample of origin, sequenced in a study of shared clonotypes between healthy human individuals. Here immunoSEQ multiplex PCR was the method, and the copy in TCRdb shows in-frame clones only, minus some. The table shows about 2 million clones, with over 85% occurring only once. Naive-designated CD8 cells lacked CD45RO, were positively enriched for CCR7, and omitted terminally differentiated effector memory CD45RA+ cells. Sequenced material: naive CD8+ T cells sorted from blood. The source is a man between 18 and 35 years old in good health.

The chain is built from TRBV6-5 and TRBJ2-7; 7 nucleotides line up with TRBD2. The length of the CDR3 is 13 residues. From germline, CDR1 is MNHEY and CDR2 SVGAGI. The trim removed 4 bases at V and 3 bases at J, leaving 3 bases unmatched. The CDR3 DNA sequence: TGTGCCAGCAGTTTCGCTAGCGGCTACGAGCAGTACTTC. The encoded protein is CASSFASGYEQYF.

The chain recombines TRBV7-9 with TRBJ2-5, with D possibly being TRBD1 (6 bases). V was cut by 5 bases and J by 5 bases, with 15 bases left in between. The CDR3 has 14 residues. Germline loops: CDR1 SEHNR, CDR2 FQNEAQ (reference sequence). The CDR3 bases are TGTGCCAGCAGCACGGGGACATCTGCGGAGACCCAGTACTTC. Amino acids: CASSTGTSAETQYF. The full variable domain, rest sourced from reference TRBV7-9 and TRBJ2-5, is DTGVSQNPRHKITKRGQNVTFRCDPISEHNRLYWYRQTLGQGPEFLTYFQNEAQLEKSRLLSDRFSAERPKGSFSTLEIQRTEQGDSAMYLCASSTGTSAETQYFGPGTRLLVL.

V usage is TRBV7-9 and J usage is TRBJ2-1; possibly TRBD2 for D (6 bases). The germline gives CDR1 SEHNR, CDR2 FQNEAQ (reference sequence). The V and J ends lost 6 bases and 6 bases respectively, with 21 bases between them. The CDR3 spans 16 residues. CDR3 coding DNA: TGTGCCAGCAGTGATGGGAGGACCACCGCCGGCAATGAGCAGTTCTTC. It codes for CASSDGRTTAGNEQFF. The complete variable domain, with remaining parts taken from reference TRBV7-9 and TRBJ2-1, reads DTGVSQNPRHKITKRGQNVTFRCDPISEHNRLYWYRQTLGQGPEFLTYFQNEAQLEKSRLLSDRFSAERPKGSFSTLEIQRTEQGDSAMYLCASSDGRTTAGNEQFFGPGTRLTVL.

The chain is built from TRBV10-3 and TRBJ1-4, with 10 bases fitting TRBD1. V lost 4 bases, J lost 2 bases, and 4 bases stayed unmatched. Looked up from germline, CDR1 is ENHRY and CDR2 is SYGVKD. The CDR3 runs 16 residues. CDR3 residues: CAISVGQGVTNEKLFF. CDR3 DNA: TGTGCCATCAGTGTCGGACAGGGGGTGACTAATGAAAAACTGTTTTTT.

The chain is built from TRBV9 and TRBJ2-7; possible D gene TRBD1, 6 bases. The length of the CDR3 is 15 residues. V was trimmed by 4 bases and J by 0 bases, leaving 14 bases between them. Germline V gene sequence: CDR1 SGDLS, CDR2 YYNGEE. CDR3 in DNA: TGTGCCAGCAGCTCGACTCCAGGGGACTCCTACGAGCAGTACTTC. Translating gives CASSSTPGDSYEQYF.

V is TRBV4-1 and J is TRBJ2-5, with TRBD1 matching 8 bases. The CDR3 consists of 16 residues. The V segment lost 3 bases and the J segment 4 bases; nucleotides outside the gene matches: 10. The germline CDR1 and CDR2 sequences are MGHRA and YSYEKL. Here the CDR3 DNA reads TGCGCCAGCAGCCATATGGAGGCAGGGGGCCGAGAGACCCAGTACTTC. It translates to CASSHMEAGGRETQYF.

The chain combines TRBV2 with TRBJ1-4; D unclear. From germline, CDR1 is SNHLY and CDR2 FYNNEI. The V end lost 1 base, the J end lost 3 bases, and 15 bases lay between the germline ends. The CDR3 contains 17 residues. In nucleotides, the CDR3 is TGTGCCAGCAGTGAAGTCGTCGTGGGTGGACCTAATGAAAAACTGTTTTTT. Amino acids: CASSEVVVGGPNEKLFF.

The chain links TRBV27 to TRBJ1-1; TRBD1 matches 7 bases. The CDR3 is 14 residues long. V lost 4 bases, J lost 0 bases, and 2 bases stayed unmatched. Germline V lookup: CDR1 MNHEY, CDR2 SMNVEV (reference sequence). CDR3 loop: CASSWDSLNTEAFF. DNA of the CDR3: TGTGCCAGCAGTTGGGACAGCTTGAACACTGAAGCTTTCTTT.

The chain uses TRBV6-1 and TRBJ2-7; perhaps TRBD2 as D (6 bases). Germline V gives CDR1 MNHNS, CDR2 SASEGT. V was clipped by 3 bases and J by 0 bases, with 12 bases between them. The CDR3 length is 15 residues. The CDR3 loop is CASSEWRASSYEQYF. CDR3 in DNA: TGTGCCAGCAGTGAGTGGAGGGCAAGCTCCTACGAGCAGTACTTC.

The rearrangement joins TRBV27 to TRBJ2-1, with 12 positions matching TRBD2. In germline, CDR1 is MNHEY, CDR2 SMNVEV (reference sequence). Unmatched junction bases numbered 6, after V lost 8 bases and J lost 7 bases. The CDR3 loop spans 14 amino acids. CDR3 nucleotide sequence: TGTGCCAGCGGGCTAGCGGGGGGGCCTAATGAGCAGTTCTTC. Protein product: CASGLAGGPNEQFF.

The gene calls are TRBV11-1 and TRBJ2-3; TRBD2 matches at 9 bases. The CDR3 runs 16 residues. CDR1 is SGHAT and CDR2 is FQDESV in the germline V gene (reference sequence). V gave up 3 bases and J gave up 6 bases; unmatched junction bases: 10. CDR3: CASSFNSGGPGDTQYF. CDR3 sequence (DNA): TGTGCCAGCAGCTTCAATAGCGGGGGACCCGGGGATACGCAGTATTTT.

The CDR3 DNA is TGCGCCAGCAGCCAAGAAGTAATGGGGACATTCAATCAGCCCCAGCATTTT. Protein product: CASSQEVMGTFNQPQHF. The V gene is TRBV4-3, the J gene TRBJ1-5, with a possible D match to TRBD1 (6 bases). CDR3 length: 17 residues. Germline V gene lookup returns CDR1 LGHNA and CDR2 YSLEER. V was clipped by 0 bases and J by 3 bases, with 15 bases between them.

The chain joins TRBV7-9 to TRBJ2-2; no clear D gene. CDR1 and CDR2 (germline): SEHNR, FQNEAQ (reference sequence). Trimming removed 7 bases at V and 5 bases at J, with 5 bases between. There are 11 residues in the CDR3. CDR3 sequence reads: CASTSTGELFF. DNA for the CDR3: TGTGCCAGCACTTCTACCGGGGAGCTGTTTTTT.

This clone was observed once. Here the CDR3 reads CASSSGQGYSPLHF. The CDR3 nucleotides read TGTGCCAGCAGCTCGGGACAGGGATATTCACCCCTCCACTTT. The chain is built from TRBV11-2 and TRBJ1-6, with TRBD1 matching 9 bases. The germline CDR1 and CDR2 sequences are SGHAT and FQNNGV. This CDR3 region has 14 residues. V lost 4 bases and J lost 8; bases outside the gene matches: 3.

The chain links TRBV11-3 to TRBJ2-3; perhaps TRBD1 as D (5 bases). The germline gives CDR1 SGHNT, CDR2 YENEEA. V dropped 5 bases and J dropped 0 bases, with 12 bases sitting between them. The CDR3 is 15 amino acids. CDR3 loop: CASSDSLTSTDTQYF. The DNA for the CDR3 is TGTGCCAGCAGCGACAGCCTTACTAGCACAGATACGCAGTATTTT.

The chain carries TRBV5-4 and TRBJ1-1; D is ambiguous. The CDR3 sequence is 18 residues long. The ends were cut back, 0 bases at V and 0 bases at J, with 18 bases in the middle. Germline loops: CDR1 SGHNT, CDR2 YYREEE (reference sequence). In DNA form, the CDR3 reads TGTGCCAGCAGCTTGGGGGTAGGCCCAAATTTTATGAACACTGAAGCTTTCTTT. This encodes CASSLGVGPNFMNTEAFF. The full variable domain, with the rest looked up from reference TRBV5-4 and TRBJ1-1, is ETGVTQSPTHLIKTRGQQVTLRCSSQSGHNTVSWYQQALGQGPQFIFQYYREEENGRGNFPPRFSGLQFPNYSSELNVNALELDDSALYLCASSLGVGPNFMNTEAFFGQGTRLTVV.

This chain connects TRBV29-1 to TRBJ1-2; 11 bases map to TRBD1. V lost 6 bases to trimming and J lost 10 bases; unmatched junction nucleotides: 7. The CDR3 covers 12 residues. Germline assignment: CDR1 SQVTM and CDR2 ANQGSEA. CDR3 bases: TGCAGCGTCGGACAGGGGGCTGAGGACTACACCTTC. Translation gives CSVGQGAEDYTF.

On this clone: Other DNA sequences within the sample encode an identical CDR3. The CDR3 nucleotides are TGTGCCTGGAATTTAGCGGGGGACACCGGGGAGCTGTTTTTT. Amino acid sequence: CAWNLAGDTGELFF. The chain links TRBV30 to TRBJ2-2, with 9 bases identical to TRBD2. Trimming removed 4 bases from V and 3 bases from J; junction bases left unmatched: 3. CDR1 and CDR2 from the germline V gene are GTSNPN and SVGIG (reference sequence). This CDR3 is 14 amino acids long.

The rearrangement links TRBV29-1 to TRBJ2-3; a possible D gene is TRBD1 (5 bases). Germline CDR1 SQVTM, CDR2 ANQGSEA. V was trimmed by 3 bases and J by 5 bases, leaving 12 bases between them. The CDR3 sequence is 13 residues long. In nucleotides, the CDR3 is TGCAGCGTTGATGGGGCCAGGAAAGATACGCAGTATTTT. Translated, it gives CSVDGARKDTQYF.

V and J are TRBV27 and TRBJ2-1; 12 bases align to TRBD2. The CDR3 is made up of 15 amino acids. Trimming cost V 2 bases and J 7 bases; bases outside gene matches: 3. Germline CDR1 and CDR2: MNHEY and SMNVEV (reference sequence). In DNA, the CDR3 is TGTGCCAGCAGTTTACTAGCGGGGGGGCAGAATGAGCAGTTCTTC. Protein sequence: CASSLLAGGQNEQFF.

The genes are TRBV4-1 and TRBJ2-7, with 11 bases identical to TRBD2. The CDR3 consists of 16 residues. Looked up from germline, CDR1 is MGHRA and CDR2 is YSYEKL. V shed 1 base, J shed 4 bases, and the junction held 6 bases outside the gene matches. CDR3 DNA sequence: TGCGCCAGCAGCCAAGGGTGGCTAGCGGGGGGTTACGAGCAGTACTTC. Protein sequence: CASSQGWLAGGYEQYF.

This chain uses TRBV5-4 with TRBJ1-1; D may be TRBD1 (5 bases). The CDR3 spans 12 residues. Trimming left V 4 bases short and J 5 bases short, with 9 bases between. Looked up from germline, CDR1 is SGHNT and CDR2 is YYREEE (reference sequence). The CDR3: CASSRGETEAFF. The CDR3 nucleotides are TGTGCCAGCAGCAGAGGGGAAACTGAAGCTTTCTTT.

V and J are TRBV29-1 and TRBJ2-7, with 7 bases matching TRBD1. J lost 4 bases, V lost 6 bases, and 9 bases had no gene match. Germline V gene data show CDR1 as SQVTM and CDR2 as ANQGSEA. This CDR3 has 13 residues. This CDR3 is CSVGLGTAYEQYF. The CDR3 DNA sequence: TGCAGCGTGGGATTGGGGACAGCGTACGAGCAGTACTTC.

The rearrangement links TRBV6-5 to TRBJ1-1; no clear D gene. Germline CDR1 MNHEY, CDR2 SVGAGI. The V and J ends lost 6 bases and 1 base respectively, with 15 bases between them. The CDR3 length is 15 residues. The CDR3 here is CASRPLWTGNTEAFF. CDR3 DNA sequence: TGTGCCAGCAGACCCTTATGGACGGGGAACACTGAAGCTTTCTTT.

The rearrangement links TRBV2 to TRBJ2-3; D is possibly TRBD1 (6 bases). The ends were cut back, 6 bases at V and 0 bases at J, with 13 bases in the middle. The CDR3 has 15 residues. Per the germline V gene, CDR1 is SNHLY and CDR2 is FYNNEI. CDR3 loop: CASRSGQISTDTQYF. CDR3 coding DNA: TGTGCCAGCAGGTCGGGACAAATTAGCACAGATACGCAGTATTTT.

As DNA, the CDR3 is TGTGCCAGCAGCTTTATGATCATGAGGGGTAGCTACAATGAGCAGTTCTTC. It translates to CASSFMIMRGSYNEQFF. The chain links TRBV5-6 to TRBJ2-1; the D gene could be TRBD1 or TRBD2 (5 bases each). Trimming took 2 bases from V and 3 from J, leaving 18 bases between them. CDR1 is SGHDT, CDR2 YYEEEE, per germline. The CDR3 has 17 amino acids.

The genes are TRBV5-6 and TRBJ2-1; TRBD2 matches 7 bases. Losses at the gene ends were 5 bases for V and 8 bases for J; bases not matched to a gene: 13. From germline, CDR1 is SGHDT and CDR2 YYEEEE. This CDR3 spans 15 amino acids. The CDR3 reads CASRRWGGSVDEQFF. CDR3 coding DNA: TGTGCCAGCAGGAGATGGGGGGGTTCCGTTGATGAGCAGTTCTTC.

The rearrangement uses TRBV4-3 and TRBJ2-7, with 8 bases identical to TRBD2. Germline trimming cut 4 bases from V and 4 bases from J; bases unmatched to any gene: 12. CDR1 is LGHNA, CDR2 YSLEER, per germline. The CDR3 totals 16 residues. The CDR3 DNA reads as TGCGCCAGCAGCCCCCTGCCCAGCGGGAGTTTGTACGAGCAGTACTTC. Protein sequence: CASSPLPSGSLYEQYF.